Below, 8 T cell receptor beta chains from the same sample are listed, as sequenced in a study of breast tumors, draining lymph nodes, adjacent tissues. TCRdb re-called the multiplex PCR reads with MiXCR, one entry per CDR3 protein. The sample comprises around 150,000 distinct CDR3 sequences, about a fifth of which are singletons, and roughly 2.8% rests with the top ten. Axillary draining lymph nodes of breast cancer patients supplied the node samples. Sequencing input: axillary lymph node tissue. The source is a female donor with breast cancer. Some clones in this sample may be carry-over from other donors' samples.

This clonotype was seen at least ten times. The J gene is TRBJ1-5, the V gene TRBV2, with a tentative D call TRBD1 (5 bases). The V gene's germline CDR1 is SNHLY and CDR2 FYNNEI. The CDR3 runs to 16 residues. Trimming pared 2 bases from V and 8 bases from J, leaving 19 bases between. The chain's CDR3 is CASSELGDFLAEPQHF. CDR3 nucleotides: TGTGCCAGCAGTGAATTGGGGGACTTTCTCGCGGAGCCCCAGCATTTT.

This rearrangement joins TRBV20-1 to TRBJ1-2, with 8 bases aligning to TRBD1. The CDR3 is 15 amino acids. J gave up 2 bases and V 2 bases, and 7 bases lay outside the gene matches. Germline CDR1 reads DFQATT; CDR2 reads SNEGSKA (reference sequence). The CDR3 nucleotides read TGCAGTGCTAGAACCTATGCAGGGGGCAACTATGGCTACACCTTC. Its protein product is CSARTYAGGNYGYTF.

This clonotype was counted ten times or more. The CDR3 loop reads CATSSRQGRAYEQYF. In nucleotides, the CDR3 is TGTGCCACCAGTTCGAGACAGGGCCGGGCCTACGAGCAGTACTTC. V gene TRBV15 combines with J gene TRBJ2-7, with 7 bases fitting TRBD1. The junction had 10 bases not matched to a gene; V was cut back by 6 bases and J by 2 bases. The germline CDR1 and CDR2 sequences are LNHNV and YYDKDF (reference sequence). The CDR3 has 15 residues.

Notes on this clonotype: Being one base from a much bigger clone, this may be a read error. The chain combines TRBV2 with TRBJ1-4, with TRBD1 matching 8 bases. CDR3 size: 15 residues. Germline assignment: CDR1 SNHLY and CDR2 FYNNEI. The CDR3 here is CASSGRGRLQEKLVF. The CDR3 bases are TGTGCCAGCAGTGGCAGGGGGCGATTACAAGAAAAACTGGTTTTT.

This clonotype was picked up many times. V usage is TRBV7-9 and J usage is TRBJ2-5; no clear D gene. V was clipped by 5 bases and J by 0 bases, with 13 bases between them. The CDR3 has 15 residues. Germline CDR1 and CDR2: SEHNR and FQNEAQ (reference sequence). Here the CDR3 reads CASSPASPYQETQYF. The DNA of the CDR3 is TGTGCCAGCAGCCCCGCCAGTCCGTACCAAGAGACCCAGTACTTC.

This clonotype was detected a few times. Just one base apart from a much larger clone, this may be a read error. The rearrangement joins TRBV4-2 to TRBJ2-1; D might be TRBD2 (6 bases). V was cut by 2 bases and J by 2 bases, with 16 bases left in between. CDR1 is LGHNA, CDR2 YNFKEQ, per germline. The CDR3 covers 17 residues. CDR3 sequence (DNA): TGTGCCAGCAGCCAAACCCTTGGCGGGGCTACCTACAATGAGCAGTTCTTC. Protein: CASSQTLGGATYNEQFF.

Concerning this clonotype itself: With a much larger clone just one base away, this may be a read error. The CDR3 nucleotides are TGTGCCACCAGTTGGGGGGGTGAGACCCGGTACTTC. Its protein is CATSWGGETRYF. The V gene is TRBV24-1, the J gene TRBJ2-5; 7 bases are shared with TRBD2. Germline CDR1 and CDR2: KGHDR and SFDVKD. This CDR3 is 12 amino acids long.

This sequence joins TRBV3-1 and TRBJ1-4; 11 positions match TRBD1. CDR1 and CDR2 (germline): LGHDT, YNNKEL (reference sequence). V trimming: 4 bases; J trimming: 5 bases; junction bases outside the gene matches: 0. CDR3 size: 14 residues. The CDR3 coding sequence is TGTGCCAGCAGCCGGGACAGGGGGAATGAAAAACTGTTTTTT. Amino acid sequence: CASSRDRGNEKLFF. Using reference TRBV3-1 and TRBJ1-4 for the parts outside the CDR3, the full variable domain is DTAVSQTPKYLVTQMGNDKSIKCEQNLGHDTMYWYKQDSKKFLKIMFSYNNKELIINETVPNRFSPKSPDKAHLNLHINSLELGDSAVYFCASSRDRGNEKLFFGSGTQLSVL.